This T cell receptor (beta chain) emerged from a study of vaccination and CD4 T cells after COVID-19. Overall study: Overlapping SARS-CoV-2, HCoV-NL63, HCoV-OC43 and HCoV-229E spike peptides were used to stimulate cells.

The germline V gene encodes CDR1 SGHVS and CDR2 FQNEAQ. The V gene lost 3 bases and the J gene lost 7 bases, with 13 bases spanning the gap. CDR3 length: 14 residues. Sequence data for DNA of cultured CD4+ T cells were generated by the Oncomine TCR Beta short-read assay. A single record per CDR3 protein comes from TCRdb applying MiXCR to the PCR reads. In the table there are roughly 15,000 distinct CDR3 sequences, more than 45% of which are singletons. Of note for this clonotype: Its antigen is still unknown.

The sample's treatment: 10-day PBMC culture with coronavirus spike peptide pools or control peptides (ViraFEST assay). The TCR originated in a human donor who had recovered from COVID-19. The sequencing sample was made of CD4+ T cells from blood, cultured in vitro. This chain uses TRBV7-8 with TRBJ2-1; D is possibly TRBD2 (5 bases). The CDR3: CASSLDSFGNEQFF. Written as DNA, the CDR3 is TGTGCCAGCAGCTTGGACTCTTTTGGAAATGAGCAGTTCTTC.